These 28 T cell receptor beta chains came from one sample sequenced in a study of cytomegalovirus exposure and HLA in healthy donors. Primers included in the PCR were 60 Vbeta and 13 Jbeta primers. TCRdb's copy holds only in-frame clones and misses some; the assay was immunoSEQ multiplex PCR. The data contain 210,000 or so clones, about three quarters of them seen just once; the ten biggest clones take up roughly 2.5%. The sequencing sample was made of PBMCs. These receptors originate from a woman aged 55-75 years in good health and CMV-seropositive.

The chain carries TRBV7-6 and TRBJ2-5, with 7 nucleotides matching TRBD1. CDR1 and CDR2 (germline): SGHVS, FNYEAQ. This CDR3 has 14 amino acids. Trimming cost V 5 bases and J 6 bases; bases outside gene matches: 9. CDR3 DNA sequence: TGTGCCAGCAGCCCCGACAGGGAGAGTCAGACCCAGTACTTC. The encoded protein is CASSPDRESQTQYF.

This chain joins TRBV4-3 and TRBJ2-3; TRBD2 matches 9 bases. V was pared by 0 bases and J by 0 bases, with 4 bases of the junction left unmatched. The germline V gene encodes CDR1 LGHNA and CDR2 YSLEER. CDR3 length: 17 residues. Written as DNA, the CDR3 is TGCGCCAGCAGCCAAGATGGGCTAGCGGGGAGCACAGATACGCAGTATTTT. It codes for CASSQDGLAGSTDTQYF.

The rearrangement joins TRBV7-9 to TRBJ1-4; no clear D gene. Per the germline V gene, CDR1 is SEHNR and CDR2 is FQNEAQ (reference sequence). V shed 5 bases and J shed 6 bases, with 4 bases lying between them. The CDR3 covers 11 residues. This CDR3 is CASSPDEKLFF. For the CDR3, the DNA is TGTGCCAGCAGCCCCGATGAAAAACTGTTTTTT.

The gene calls are TRBV6-5 and TRBJ2-7; TRBD1 might be the D (5 bases). Trimming cost V 0 bases and J 4 bases, with 13 bases left between them. The germline gives CDR1 MNHEY, CDR2 SVGAGI. The CDR3 runs to 15 residues. The CDR3 region is CASSYSHERQYEQYF. The CDR3 region has the DNA TGTGCCAGCAGTTACTCGCATGAACGACAGTACGAGCAGTACTTC.

Here the CDR3 reads CASSLRRQPQHF. In DNA form, the CDR3 reads TGTGCCAGCAGTTTACGGCGGCAGCCCCAGCATTTT. The V and J genes are TRBV28 and TRBJ1-5; no reliable D call. This CDR3 comprises 12 residues. CDR1 MDHEN and CDR2 SYDVKM come from the germline V gene. V was clipped by 2 bases and J by 7 bases, with 6 bases between them.

V usage is TRBV11-2 and J usage is TRBJ2-5; a possible D gene is TRBD2 (6 bases). Trimming pared 5 bases from V and 6 bases from J, leaving 22 bases between. This CDR3 has 16 amino acids. CDR1 is SGHAT and CDR2 is FQNNGV in the germline V gene. The DNA of the CDR3 is TGTGCCAGCAGCCGCCCTGGGACTTCGTGGAGGAAGACCCAGTACTTC. Its protein is CASSRPGTSWRKTQYF. The full variable domain, with the rest looked up from reference TRBV11-2 and TRBJ2-5, is EAGVAQSPRYKIIEKRQSVAFWCNPISGHATLYWYQQILGQGPKLLIQFQNNGVVDDSQLPKDRFSAERLKGVDSTLKIQPAKLEDSAVYLCASSRPGTSWRKTQYFGPGTRLLVL.

The chain uses TRBV5-1 and TRBJ1-4, with TRBD1 identical over 8 bases. V was clipped by 2 bases and J by 0 bases; unmatched bases: 0. The length of the CDR3 is 15 residues. The V gene's germline CDR1 is SGHRS and CDR2 YFSETQ. This CDR3 reads CASSLQGATNEKLFF. The CDR3 bases are TGCGCCAGCAGCTTACAGGGGGCAACTAATGAAAAACTGTTTTTT.

The chain carries TRBV5-4 and TRBJ2-7; TRBD2 agrees at 8 bases. Germline CDR1 is SGHNT and CDR2 is YYREEE (reference sequence). The CDR3 consists of 15 residues. V was pared by 4 bases and J by 2 bases, with 8 bases of the junction left unmatched. In DNA form, the CDR3 reads TGTGCCAGCAGCGCCGCGGGGGGCCCCACCTACGAGCAGTACTTC. Translating it yields CASSAAGGPTYEQYF.

The chain has TRBV6-1 and TRBJ2-1; possibly TRBD2 for D (5 bases). This CDR3 is 14 amino acids long. The V end was cut by 6 bases, the J end by 2 bases, with 11 bases between. Germline V lookup: CDR1 MNHNS, CDR2 SASEGT. CDR3 in DNA: TGTGCCAGCAGCCCGGGGATTGCCTACAATGAGCAGTTCTTC. It translates to CASSPGIAYNEQFF.

The rearrangement links TRBV7-8 to TRBJ2-7, with a possible D match to TRBD2 (7 bases). Trimming stripped 0 bases from V and 0 bases from J, with 15 bases between. Per the germline V gene, CDR1 is SGHVS and CDR2 is FQNEAQ. This CDR3 has 17 residues. The CDR3 loop is CASSLAGGARSSYEQYF. The DNA for the CDR3 is TGTGCCAGCAGCTTAGCGGGGGGGGCCAGGAGCTCCTACGAGCAGTACTTC.

The V gene is TRBV6-6, the J gene TRBJ1-5; TRBD1 matches at 10 bases. From germline, CDR1 is MNHNY and CDR2 SVGAGI (reference sequence). The ends lost 5 bases at V and 5 bases at J; junction bases unmatched: 6. This CDR3 contains 15 residues. CDR3 loop: CASSLGQGEHQPQHF. In DNA form, the CDR3 reads TGTGCCAGCAGTCTAGGACAGGGGGAACATCAGCCCCAGCATTTT.

This chain links TRBV25-1 with TRBJ2-7; 9 bases match TRBD1. The length of the CDR3 is 15 residues. J was trimmed by 3 bases and V by 5 bases; bases with no gene match: 8. The germline CDR1 and CDR2 sequences are MGHDK and SYGVNS. CDR3 region: CASSRPGQGIYEQYF. As DNA, the CDR3 is TGTGCCAGCAGTCGACCGGGACAGGGCATCTACGAGCAGTACTTC.

The genes are TRBV19 and TRBJ1-1; TRBD1 matches 7 bases. The CDR3 is made up of 14 amino acids. The V and J ends lost 7 bases and 4 bases, in that order; junction bases with no gene match: 9. The germline gives CDR1 LNHDA, CDR2 SQIVND (reference sequence). Here the CDR3 reads CASTLTGAATEAFF. The CDR3 DNA reads TGTGCCAGTACCTTAACAGGGGCTGCCACTGAAGCTTTCTTT.

V usage is TRBV30 and J usage is TRBJ2-2; the D gene is possibly TRBD2 (6 bases). Germline assignment: CDR1 GTSNPN and CDR2 SVGIG (reference sequence). This CDR3 comprises 14 residues. Deletions cut 3 bases from V and 2 bases from J, with 10 bases between. The CDR3 is CAWRGLLNTGELFF. CDR3 DNA sequence: TGTGCCTGGAGAGGACTACTAAACACCGGGGAGCTGTTTTTT.

The chain uses TRBV5-1 and TRBJ1-1; D is uncertain. Germline V gives CDR1 SGHRS, CDR2 YFSETQ. The CDR3 loop spans 14 amino acids. V lost 1 base and J lost 1, with 8 bases in between. CDR3 sequence: CASSLIWPNTEAFF. The CDR3 coding sequence is TGCGCCAGCAGCTTGATCTGGCCGAACACTGAAGCTTTCTTT.

This clone was counted once. This rearrangement joins TRBV6-1 to TRBJ2-3; 7 nucleotides line up with TRBD1. The CDR3 is 13 residues long. V trimming: 9 bases; J trimming: 1 base; junction bases outside the gene matches: 4. The germline CDR1 and CDR2 sequences are MNHNS and SASEGT. The CDR3 loop reads CASQTGGTDTQYF. CDR3 coding DNA: TGTGCCAGTCAAACAGGGGGCACAGATACGCAGTATTTT.

This chain connects TRBV5-3 to TRBJ2-5, with D possibly matching TRBD2 (6 bases). TRBV5-3 is designated an ORF whose function remains uncertain. The CDR3 is 16 amino acids. V was shortened by 4 bases and J by 6 bases, with 22 bases between the two germline ends. CDR3 bases: TGTGCCAGAAGCGACCGCAGGGACTTGGTAGGGAAGACCCAGTACTTC. Protein sequence: CARSDRRDLVGKTQYF.

About this clone: One junction end does not reproduce the germline sequence, and a read error may be involved. The V call is TRBV7-9, the J call TRBJ2-6; weak D call: TRBD1 (5 bases). CDR3 size: 14 residues. The germline gives CDR1 SEHNR, CDR2 FQNEAQ (reference sequence). Written as DNA, the CDR3 is TGTGCCAGCGCCCGGTGGGGTGGGGCCAACGGCCTGACTTTC. It is translated as CASARWGGANGLTF.

The chain employs TRBV30 and TRBJ2-7; 7 nucleotides line up with TRBD1. CDR3 length equals 11 residues. Germline V gives CDR1 GTSNPN, CDR2 SVGIG (reference sequence). Trimming cost V 6 bases and J 6 bases; bases outside gene matches: 5. CDR3 coding DNA: TGTGCCTGTACAGGGGCTGTCGAGCAGTACTTC. The encoded protein is CACTGAVEQYF.

The chain joins TRBV10-1 to TRBJ2-1; D perhaps matches TRBD2 (5 bases). V was pared by 4 bases and J by 7 bases, with 20 bases between. This CDR3 has 16 amino acids. CDR1 is WNHNN, CDR2 SYGVQD, per germline (reference sequence). Here the CDR3 DNA reads TGCGCCAGCAGTGGGGGAAGCGGTCAAGGTACGAATGAGCAGTTCTTC. The encoded protein is CASSGGSGQGTNEQFF.

The V and J genes are TRBV2 and TRBJ1-6; D gene unclear. The length of the CDR3 is 16 residues. CDR1 is SNHLY and CDR2 is FYNNEI in the germline V gene. V lost 0 bases, J lost 7 bases, and 13 bases lay in between. The CDR3 spells CASSEAGVPWNSPLHF. The CDR3 DNA is TGTGCCAGCAGTGAAGCGGGAGTCCCTTGGAATTCACCCCTCCACTTT. The variable domain in full, with the rest retrieved from reference TRBV2 and TRBJ1-6, is EPEVTQTPSHQVTQMGQEVILRCVPISNHLYFYWYRQILGQKVEFLVSFYNNEISEKSEIFDDQFSVERPDGSNFTLKIRSTKLEDSAMYFCASSEAGVPWNSPLHFGNGTRLTVT.

The CDR3 nucleotides are TGCAGCGTTGAAGGCCTGGCTGGAGGGCAGGACACAGATACGCAGTATTTT. Its protein product is CSVEGLAGGQDTDTQYF. The chain combines TRBV29-1 with TRBJ2-3; maybe TRBD2 (6 bases). Trimming stripped 1 base from V and 2 bases from J, with 19 bases between. The CDR3 length is 17 residues. CDR1 SQVTM and CDR2 ANQGSEA come from the germline V gene.

The V call is TRBV12-2, the J call TRBJ2-7; TRBD1 reflects the table's D call only, with no check against the DNA. TRBV12-2 is classified as a pseudogene. The CDR3 runs to 15 residues. The CDR3 protein is CASRSLGTGPYEQYF. CDR3 nucleotides: TGTGCAAGTCGCTCCCTCGGGACAGGGCCCTACGAGCAGTACTTC.

CDR3 loop: CASSLNRATDTQYF. CDR3 DNA: TGTGCCAGCAGCTTGAACAGGGCAACAGATACGCAGTATTTT. The V gene is TRBV5-4, the J gene TRBJ2-3, with D possibly being TRBD1 (6 bases). Germline loops: CDR1 SGHNT, CDR2 YYREEE (reference sequence). Deletions cut 1 base from V and 3 bases from J, with 9 bases between. The CDR3 spans 14 residues.

This clone was detected once. This sequence joins TRBV28 and TRBJ1-4; D gene unclear. This CDR3 contains 12 residues. Germline V gives CDR1 MDHEN, CDR2 SYDVKM. Between the trimmed V and J ends, which lost 6 bases and 7 bases, there was a span of 9 bases. In DNA form, the CDR3 reads TGTGCCAGCAGGAGGAGGTTTGAAAAACTGTTTTTT. Amino acids: CASRRRFEKLFF. Based on the CDR3 plus reference TRBV28 and TRBJ1-4, the full variable domain is DVKVTQSSRYLVKRTGEKVFLECVQDMDHENMFWYRQDPGLGLRLIYFSYDVKMKEKGDIPEGYSVSREKKERFSLILESASTNQTSMYLCASRRRFEKLFFGSGTQLSVL.

The rearrangement joins TRBV18 to TRBJ2-7, with 9 bases lining up with TRBD1. CDR3 size: 15 residues. The V gene's germline CDR1 is KGHSH and CDR2 LQKENI. V lost 3 bases, J lost 4 bases, and 7 bases stayed unmatched. The CDR3 here is CASSPARDRAYEQYF. The CDR3, as DNA: TGTGCCAGCTCACCTGCCCGGGACAGGGCTTACGAGCAGTACTTC.

As regards this clone: This specimen includes other DNA sequences encoding the same CDR3. The rearrangement joins TRBV10-3 to TRBJ2-5, with D tentatively TRBD2 (5 bases). V dropped 8 bases and J dropped 5 bases, with 12 bases sitting between them. Germline CDR1 ENHRY, CDR2 SYGVKD. This CDR3 has 12 amino acids. The CDR3 region is CAIRAGEETQYF. CDR3 coding DNA: TGTGCCATCCGGGCGGGTGAGGAGACCCAGTACTTC.

This clone was observed a single time. The V gene is TRBV7-8, the J gene TRBJ2-3; TRBD2 agrees at 8 bases. CDR3 size: 16 residues. V was clipped by 2 bases and J by 2 bases; unmatched bases: 6. Looked up from germline, CDR1 is SGHVS and CDR2 is FQNEAQ. DNA of the CDR3: TGTGCCAGCAGCTTAATCGGCGGGGGGACCACAGATACGCAGTATTTT. Amino acids: CASSLIGGGTTDTQYF.